The T cell receptor (beta chain) described here comes from a study of T cell changes during pregnancy in multiple sclerosis. V was cut by 0 bases and J by 0 bases, with 10 bases left in between. Germline V lookup: CDR1 SGHRS, CDR2 YFSETQ. The CDR3 has 16 amino acids. Assay: immunoSEQ multiplex PCR; the TCRdb copy retains only in-frame clones and omits some. The data show about 50,000 clones, with about nine tenths seen just once and roughly 10% held by the top ten. The sequencing used CD8+ T cells from peripheral blood mononuclear cells, collected after pregnancy. The receptor was isolated from a female donor with multiple sclerosis, enrolled in a pregnancy study. J is TRBJ1-3 and V is TRBV5-1; TRBD1 might be the D (6 bases). The CDR3 reads CASSLGQATSGNTIYF. CDR3 in DNA: TGCGCCAGCAGCTTGGGACAGGCGACCTCTGGAAACACCATATATTTT.